This T cell receptor beta chain is from a study of cytomegalovirus exposure and HLA in healthy donors (dated by TCRdb to about 2017). Background on the whole study: In an earlier analysis of some 550 of the donors, 276 Gb of sequence data and 117 million unique TCR beta sequences from 180 million or so T cells were reported. Roughly five DR-DQ haplotypes were treated as single units for association and clustering because of strong linkage in the cohort. Of the roughly 390 genotyped donors, 65% to 90% fell in the genetic ancestry cluster associated with self-reported Caucasian donors. Genome-wide SNP genotypes for about 65% of the roughly 670 donors were used in a later genetic analysis, which treated that subset as a discovery cohort. HLA typing covered class I and class II loci at four-digit resolution. Among about 390 genotyped donors of the cohort, an average of 235,054 unique TCR beta nucleotide sequences were sequenced per donor, roughly a sixth of them non-productive. To predict cytomegalovirus infection status, the study brought together high-throughput TCR immunosequencing, statistical association of individual TCRs with disease status, and machine learning. Besides the first cohort of around 700 subjects, a separate validation cohort made up of roughly 130 different subjects was used. Using immunosequencing, the study profiled T cell repertoires from about 620 subjects and related those repertoires to cytomegalovirus serostatus. Every discovery cohort repertoire had been produced on one sequencing platform. Rather than drawing on any new phenotypic data, the later analysis identified candidate immune exposures from TCR beta sequences and the way those sequences occurred across donors. To decide whether each TCR beta V gene segment behaved as functional or pseudogenic, an earlier analysis of nearly 600 of the donors relied on high-throughput TCR beta sequencing. In a later analysis, previously published TCR beta repertoires from 670 or so donors were re-analyzed and high-resolution HLA genotyping was added so that TCR occurrence patterns could be studied. Around 320 gigabases of sequencing data and 70 million to 85 million unique TCR sequences were included in an early release covering roughly 600 HLA-typed donors. The study aimed to test whether cataloging public T cell receptors could reveal signatures of past pathogen exposure. The number of donors typed differed by locus, with about 629-630 for A, B, C, DRB1 and DQB1, roughly 520 for DQA1, 606 for DPA1, and around 450 for DPB1. Alongside the repertoire data, information on donor age, sex, ethnicity and CMV serostatus was compiled.

This clone was counted between two and nine times. Its cognate antigen has yet to be identified. Base qualities are not recorded, but no much larger clone differs from it by a single base. The CDR3 covers 15 residues, taking in both the cysteine and the phenylalanine. Solely the CDR3 DNA is kept, with 45 bases framed from the first base. From a lookup of the germline V gene, CDR1 and CDR2 are SGHTA and FQGNSA. Unmatched junction bases come to 13, with V trimmed by 5 bases and J by 6 bases. Broad study findings and their caveats: In a later analysis, several top co-occurrence clusters were reported to appear linked to parvovirus B19, influenza, CMV and Epstein-Barr virus. Compared with equally common non-associated chains, HLA-associated TCR beta chains in a later analysis were more clonally expanded and had lower generation probabilities. Because the 87-base-pair reads could not distinguish some IMGT-functional V segments, including TRBV6-2 and TRBV6-3, those segments were excluded. Immune exposure information for the cohort was limited to CMV serostatus. Specific HLA alleles were associated with 18,000 or so TCR beta sequences at a false discovery rate of 0.05 in a later analysis. A cluster of highly shared sequence variants was judged likely to be a technical artifact of the sequencing pipeline. A further reported finding was that TCR beta sequences accurately predicted the HLA-A and HLA-B alleles for most subjects in the first cohort. An earlier analysis of approximately 600 of the donors showed that most TCR beta V segments appeared in productive rearrangements either about 87% or about 30% of the time, which broadly matched IMGT annotations. An association between a missense DCLRE1C variant and V-gene and J-gene trimming of TCR beta chains was found in a later genetic analysis and replicated in an independent cohort. In a later genetic analysis, fewer N-insertions in productive TCRs were reported among donors in an Asian-associated ancestry cluster than the roughly 700-donor mean. Correlated functional status among segregating V segments might reflect linkage disequilibrium, but an unknown experimental factor could not be ruled out. The authors suggested that the approach could potentially be generalized to other disease states and immunological phenotypes. Roughly uniform sequencing depth across donors was assumed in presence/absence analyses, although this assumption may not hold. Strong co-occurrence of HLA alleles, especially DR and DQ, made assigning TCR associations to individual alleles difficult. HLA typing was unavailable for some donors at each locus, so association tests used only the typed subset. While some public TCRs were present in many individuals, most TCR sequences turned up only very rarely across donors. A later analysis found that TCR association rates varied across HLA loci, with DRB1 alleles showing the most associated TCRs and HLA-C alleles the fewest. The study gave a list of under 200 TCR beta chains associated with cytomegalovirus. According to a later analysis, most CMV-associated TCR beta chains appeared to be HLA-restricted, and the HLA associations seemed to be driven largely by CMV exposure. In this cohort, only TCR beta chains were sequenced, and detectable features were limited by the absence of alpha or paired-chain data. Because counts were too low, seventeen rarely observed V segments, including chromosome 9 orphons, were left out of the earlier analysis of about 500 of the donors. A few of the identified cytomegalovirus-associated TCR beta chains were confirmed in vitro to be specific for cytomegalovirus antigens. The classifier was reported to diagnose cytomegalovirus status with high specificity and sensitivity in both the original and validation cohorts.

In total, roughly 670 healthy bone marrow donors made up the cohort. All cohort members were sampled while nominally healthy, although unrecorded immune exposures were likely present. The donor tested CMV seropositive and was one of the 289 seropositive cohort members. Every donor gave a peripheral blood sample, and the peripheral blood mononuclear cells from that sample were used for TCR beta sequencing. Genomic DNA was extracted from the blood cell samples with the Qiagen DNeasy Blood Extraction Kit. The library was built by means of the immunoSEQ multiplex PCR assay. For the multiplex PCR, a mixture combining 60 forward primers for TCR Vbeta segments and 13 reverse primers for TCR Jbeta segments was used. A multiplex PCR assay on genomic DNA amplified the CDR3 region of rearranged TCR beta genes. Amplified TCR beta libraries were sequenced as 87-base-pair reads on the Illumina HiSeq System. The paper's data handling went like this. A later analysis tallied tens of millions of unique TCR beta chains across the 640 or so repertoires, and 10 million to 11 million of those chains were shared by two or more donors. To remove PCR and sequencing errors, raw reads were error-corrected and collapsed into unique sequences using a nearest-neighbor algorithm that merged closely related sequences. Alignment of CDR3 sequences to IMGT reference sequences was used to assign V, D and J gene segments. For a sequence to be retained, at least a six-nucleotide match to both a V gene segment and a J gene segment was required. A rearrangement was called productive if the CDR3 had no stop codons and remained in frame with V and J, and every other rearrangement was called non-productive. CDR3 was defined according to IMGT convention as the region running from the second conserved V-encoded cysteine to the conserved J-encoded phenylalanine. Sequences without an unambiguous match to a single V gene segment were excluded from the earlier analysis of about 600 of the donors. In an earlier analysis of about 590 of the donors, a V segment was called functional when productive rearrangements were above 56.7%, and segregating when the standard deviation between donors exceeded 5%. A statistical classification framework was developed to diagnose cytomegalovirus status using the catalog of TCR beta chain sequences. A later analysis assigned V and J genes by comparing TCR nucleotide sequences with IMGT/GENE-DB human TR gene sequences. In a later analysis, CDR3 sequences and most-parsimonious VDJ recombination scenarios were assigned using the TCRdist pipeline. In a later analysis, every TCR beta chain was defined by the combination of its CDR3 amino acid sequence and its V-gene family, and reads without a unique V-gene family were dropped. As a way to deal with suspected cross-contamination and a sequencing artifact, a later analysis dropped 500 to 700 nucleotide sequences that were highly shared and had low generation probability. In a later analysis, a clonal expansion index was calculated for each public chain from normalized within-repertoire ranks of inferred template counts. Generation probabilities in a later analysis came from a VDJ recombination model fitted to out-of-frame rearrangements, and those results were checked against IGoR. In a later analysis, TCR-TCR, TCR-HLA and TCR-CMV co-occurrence was scored with hypergeometric tests, and a repertoire-size bias correction was applied to TCR pairs. A later analysis estimated false discovery rates by permuting HLA or CMV assignments 20 times. A later analysis grouped co-occurring TCRs with DBSCAN, adding TCRdist sequence similarity when clustering within HLA-allele-positive subsets. Repertoires with fewer than 30,000 or more than 120,000 public chains, plus five repertoires with anomalous nucleotide sharing, were excluded from co-occurrence clustering. What TCRdb holds here is the immuneACCESS table cut down to in-frame rearrangements. Part of the clones is not present; checked against another copy, under half of the missing clones reflect an unresolved V gene, and the others are unexplained. That table is the source of V, J and clone size, and D and trimming were worked out from the DNA. For this sample there are about 160,000 clones; roughly 80% appear just once. The top ten hold 7% of the sample.

The chain links TRBV7-2 with TRBJ2-7; 7 bases in the middle match TRBD2. Sequencing was done on a sample of PBMCs. The sequence was collected from a woman under 40 in good health and CMV-seropositive. CDR3 region: CASSAIVGGYSEQYF. The bases are TGTGCCAGCAGCGCAATCGTCGGGGGGTATAGCGAGCAGTACTTC. The reference TRBV7-2 and TRBJ2-7 proteins fill in what lies around the CDR3, so the full variable domain reads GAGVSQSPSNKVTEKGKDVELRCDPISGHTALYWYRQSLGQGLEFLIYFQGNSAPDKSGLPSDRFSAERTGGSVSTLTIQRTQQEDSAVYLCASSAIVGGYSEQYFGPGTRLTVT.